The clone carrying this TCR beta chain occurred many times. Its antigen remains unidentified. V gave up 2 bases and J gave up 4 bases, with 15 bases separating them. Germline loops: CDR1 ENHRY, CDR2 SYGVKD. There are 17 residues in the CDR3. Regions amplified from RNA transcripts were the TCR beta CDR3 regions. An initial round of RT-PCR targeting the TCR CDR3 relied on the HTBI primer set. TCRdb re-called the multiplex PCR reads through MiXCR, storing one row per CDR3 protein. The data hold approximately 590,000 distinct CDR3 sequences, with roughly 46% observed a single time. These data come from a study of T cells in Graves' hyperthyroidism and ophthalmopathy. Study-wide results and limits: Among thyroid clonotypes expanded above 0.001, most also appeared in blood.

This receptor was identified in a woman aged 18-29 years with Graves' hyperthyroidism. The chain is built from TRBV10-3 and TRBJ2-6; D might be TRBD1 or TRBD2, each matching 5 bases. What was sequenced was peripheral blood or thyroid tissue (not recorded which). The CDR3 DNA follows: TGTGCCATCAGTGAGCTGGCTCGAGGGGACGGGGCCAACGTCCTGACTTTC. This codes for CAISELARGDGANVLTF.